This TCR beta chain derives from a study of blood T cells in healthy people across ages. The CDR3 has 17 residues. Germline lookup yields CDR1 SGHRS and CDR2 YFSETQ. J was trimmed by 4 bases and V by 1 base; bases with no gene match: 8. Study results and limitations: Both naive CD4+ cell counts and diversity were greater in long-lived donors than in aged donors.

The second PCR ran about 6 to 11 cycles with a sample-barcoded 5' primer and J-beta primers. TCRdb reprocessed the 5' RACE reads via MiXCR and lists one record per CDR3 protein. Of 850,000 or so distinct CDR3 sequences in the sample, about 30% were seen once. In this sample, this clonotype turned up many times. No antigen is known for it. The sequenced material came from blood. The rearrangement uses TRBV5-1 and TRBJ1-2; TRBD1 agrees at 12 bases. The TCR originated in a woman of 80 years or more in good health. CDR3 sequence: CASSLTSGTGGIYGYTF. In DNA form, the CDR3 reads TGCGCCAGCAGCTTGACCTCCGGGACAGGGGGCATCTATGGCTACACCTTC.